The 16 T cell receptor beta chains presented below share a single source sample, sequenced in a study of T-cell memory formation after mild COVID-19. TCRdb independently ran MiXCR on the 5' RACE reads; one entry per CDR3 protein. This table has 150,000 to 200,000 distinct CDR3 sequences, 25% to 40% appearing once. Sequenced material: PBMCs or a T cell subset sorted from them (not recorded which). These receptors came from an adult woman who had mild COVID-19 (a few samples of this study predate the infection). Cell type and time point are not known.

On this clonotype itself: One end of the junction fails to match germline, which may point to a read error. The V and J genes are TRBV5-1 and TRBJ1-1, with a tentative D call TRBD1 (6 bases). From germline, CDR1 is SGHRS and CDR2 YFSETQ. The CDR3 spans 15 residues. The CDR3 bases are TGCGCCAGCAGCCGATCCATGGGACAAAACACTGAAGCTTTCTTC. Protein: CASSRSMGQNTEAFF.

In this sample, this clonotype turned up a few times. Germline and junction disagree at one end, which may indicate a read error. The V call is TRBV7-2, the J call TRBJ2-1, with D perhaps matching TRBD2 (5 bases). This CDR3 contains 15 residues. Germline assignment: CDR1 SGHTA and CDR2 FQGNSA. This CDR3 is CASSSPLANYDEQFF. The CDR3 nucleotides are TGTGCCAGCAGCTCCCCTCTAGCCAACTACGATGAGCAGTTCTTC. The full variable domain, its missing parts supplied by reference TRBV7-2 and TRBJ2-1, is GAGVSQSPSNKVTEKGKDVELRCDPISGHTALYWYRQSLGQGLEFLIYFQGNSAPDKSGLPSDRFSAERTGGSVSTLTIQRTQQEDSAVYLCASSSPLANYDEQFFGPGTRLTVL.

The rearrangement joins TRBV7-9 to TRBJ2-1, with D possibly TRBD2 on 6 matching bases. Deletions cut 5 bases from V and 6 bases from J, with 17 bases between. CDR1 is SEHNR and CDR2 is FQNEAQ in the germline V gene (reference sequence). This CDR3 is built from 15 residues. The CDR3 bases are TGTGCCAGCAGCGGTAGAGCCGGGACTCTCAATGAGCAGTTCTTC. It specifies CASSGRAGTLNEQFF. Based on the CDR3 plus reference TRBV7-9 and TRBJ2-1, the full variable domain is DTGVSQNPRHKITKRGQNVTFRCDPISEHNRLYWYRQTLGQGPEFLTYFQNEAQLEKSRLLSDRFSAERPKGSFSTLEIQRTEQGDSAMYLCASSGRAGTLNEQFFGPGTRLTVL.

For the CDR3, the DNA is TGTGCCAGCACCCAGAGCTACGAGCAGTACTTC. Its translation is CASTQSYEQYF. The chain combines TRBV6-2 or TRBV6-3 with TRBJ2-7; unclear D gene. CDR1 is MNHEY, CDR2 SVGEGT, per germline. The germline V and J ends were trimmed by 7 bases and 3 bases, with 7 bases remaining between them. This CDR3 comprises 11 residues.

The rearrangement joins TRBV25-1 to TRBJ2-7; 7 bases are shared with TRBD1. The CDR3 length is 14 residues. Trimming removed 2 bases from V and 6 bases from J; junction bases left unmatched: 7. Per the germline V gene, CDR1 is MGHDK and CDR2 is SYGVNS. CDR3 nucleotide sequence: TGTGCCAGCAGTGAACTAGGGACAGCTATCGAGCAGTACTTC. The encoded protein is CASSELGTAIEQYF.

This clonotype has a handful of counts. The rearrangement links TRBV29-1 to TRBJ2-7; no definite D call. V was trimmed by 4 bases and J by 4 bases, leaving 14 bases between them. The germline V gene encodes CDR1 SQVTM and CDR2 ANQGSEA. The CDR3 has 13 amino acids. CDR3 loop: CSVVMRLTYEQYF. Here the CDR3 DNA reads TGCAGCGTTGTGATGAGGTTAACATACGAGCAGTACTTC.

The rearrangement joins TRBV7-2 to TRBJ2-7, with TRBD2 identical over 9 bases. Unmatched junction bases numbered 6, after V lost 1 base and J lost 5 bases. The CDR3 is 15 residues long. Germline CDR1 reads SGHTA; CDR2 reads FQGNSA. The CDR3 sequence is CASSLVAGALNEQYF. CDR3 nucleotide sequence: TGTGCCAGCAGCTTAGTAGCGGGGGCATTGAACGAGCAGTACTTC.

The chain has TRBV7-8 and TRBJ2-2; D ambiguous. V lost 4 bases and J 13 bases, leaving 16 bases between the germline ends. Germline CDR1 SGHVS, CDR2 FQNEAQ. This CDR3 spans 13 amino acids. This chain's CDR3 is CASSSRPTWGLFF. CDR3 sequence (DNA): TGTGCCAGCAGCTCTAGACCGACTTGGGGGCTGTTTTTT.

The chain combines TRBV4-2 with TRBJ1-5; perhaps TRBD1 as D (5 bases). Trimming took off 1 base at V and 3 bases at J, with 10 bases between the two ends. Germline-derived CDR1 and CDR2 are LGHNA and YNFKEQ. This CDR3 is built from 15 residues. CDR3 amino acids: CASSQVSGFNQPQHF. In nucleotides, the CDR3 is TGTGCCAGCAGCCAAGTATCAGGGTTCAATCAGCCCCAGCATTTT.

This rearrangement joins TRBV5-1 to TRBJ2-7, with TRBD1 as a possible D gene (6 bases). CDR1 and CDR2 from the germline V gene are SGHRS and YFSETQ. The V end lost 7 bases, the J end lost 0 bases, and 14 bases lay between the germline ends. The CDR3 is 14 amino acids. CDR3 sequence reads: CASAVMDSSYEQYF. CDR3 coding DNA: TGCGCCAGCGCGGTGATGGACAGCTCCTACGAGCAGTACTTC.

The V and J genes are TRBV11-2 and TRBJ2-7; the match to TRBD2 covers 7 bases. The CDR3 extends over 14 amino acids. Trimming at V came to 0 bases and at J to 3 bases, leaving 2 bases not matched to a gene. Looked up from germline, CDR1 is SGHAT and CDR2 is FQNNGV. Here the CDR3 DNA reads TGTGCCAGCAGCTTAGACGGGAGGAACTACGAGCAGTACTTC. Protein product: CASSLDGRNYEQYF.

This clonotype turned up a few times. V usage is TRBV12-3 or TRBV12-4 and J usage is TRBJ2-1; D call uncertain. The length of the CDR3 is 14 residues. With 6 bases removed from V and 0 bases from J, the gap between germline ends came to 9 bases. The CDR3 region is CASRPVSSYNEQFF. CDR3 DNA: TGTGCCAGCAGGCCGGTCAGCTCCTACAATGAGCAGTTCTTC.

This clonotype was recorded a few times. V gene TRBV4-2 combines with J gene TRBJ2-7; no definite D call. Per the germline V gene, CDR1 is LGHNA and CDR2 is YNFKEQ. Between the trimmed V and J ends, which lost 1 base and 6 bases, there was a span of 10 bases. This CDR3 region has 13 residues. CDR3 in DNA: TGTGCCAGCAGCCAAGCAGTTCGCGGCGAGCAGTACTTC. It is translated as CASSQAVRGEQYF.

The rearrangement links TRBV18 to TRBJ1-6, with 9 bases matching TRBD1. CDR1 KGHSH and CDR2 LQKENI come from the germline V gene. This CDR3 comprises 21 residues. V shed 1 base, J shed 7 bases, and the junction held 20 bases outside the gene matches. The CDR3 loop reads CASSPQLMGTGPNSRNSPLHF. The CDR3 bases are TGTGCCAGCTCACCACAGTTGATGGGGACAGGGCCGAACTCACGAAATTCACCCCTCCACTTT. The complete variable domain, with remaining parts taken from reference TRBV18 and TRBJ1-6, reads NAGVMQNPRHLVRRRGQEARLRCSPMKGHSHVYWYRQLPEEGLKFMVYLQKENIIDESGMPKERFSAEFPKEGPSILRIQQVVRGDSAAYFCASSPQLMGTGPNSRNSPLHFGNGTRLTVT.

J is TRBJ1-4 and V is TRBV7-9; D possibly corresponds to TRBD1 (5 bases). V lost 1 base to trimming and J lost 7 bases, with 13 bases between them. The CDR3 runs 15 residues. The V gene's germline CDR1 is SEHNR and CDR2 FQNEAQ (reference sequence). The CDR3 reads CASSLDVGGSEKLFF. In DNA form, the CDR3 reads TGTGCCAGCAGCTTAGACGTGGGGGGAAGTGAAAAACTGTTTTTT.

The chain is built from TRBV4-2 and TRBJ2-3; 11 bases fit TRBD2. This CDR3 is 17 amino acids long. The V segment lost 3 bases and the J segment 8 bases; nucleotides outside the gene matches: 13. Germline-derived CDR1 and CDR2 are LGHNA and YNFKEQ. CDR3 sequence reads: CASSQDIAGGGLGTQYF. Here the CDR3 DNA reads TGTGCCAGCAGCCAGGATATAGCGGGAGGGGGGCTCGGTACGCAGTATTTT.